This paragraph covers one TCR beta chain sequence. What it binds is not known. The data are from a study of T cell responses to AZD1222 COVID-19 vaccine. The CDR3 has 14 residues. In germline, CDR1 is MDHEN, CDR2 SYDVKM. Trimming cost V 2 bases and J 2 bases, with 8 bases left between them. Overall study results and limits: Of the AZD1222 recipients, only 5 or 6 were seropositive at baseline. Following two doses of AZD1222, Spike-specific TCR breadth and depth rose. Most donors were white British, females outnumbered males, and clonal diversity was possibly underestimated. Spike-wide coverage was observed for vaccine-associated CD4 TCRs, with dominant responses at 160-218 and 743-854.

The method was immunoSEQ multiplex PCR; TCRdb's version includes in-frame clones alone and lacks a portion of them. The table lists 140,000 or so clones, more than 85% of them singletons. The receptor was isolated from an adult who received the AZD1222 COVID-19 vaccine. Sequences were derived from peripheral blood, sampled 28 days after the second AZD1222 dose. The gene calls are TRBV28 and TRBJ2-3; D gene unclear. The CDR3 nucleotides read TGTGCCAGCAGTTTAGGGCGGCTCACAGATACGCAGTATTTT. It specifies CASSLGRLTDTQYF.